The rows below give T cell receptor beta chains drawn from one sample of a study of identical twins. TCRdb itself ran the 5' RACE reads through MiXCR, one entry per CDR3 protein. Seen here are under 900,000 distinct CDR3 sequences, 10% to 15% observed once, and the top ten hold 1.5% to 2%. The sample was also linked to a second study, of yellow fever vaccine responses in identical twins.

Sequencing input: PBMCs. All receptors derive from a woman aged 18-35 years in good health. The CDR3 runs from the conserved cysteine through the conserved F or W. The D gene is left open where the match is weak. Some rows mark clone size as missing; the rest say once, few, many or name a class of expanded clone.

j_call clone_size v_call d_call cdr3_aa cdr3_nt
TRBJ1-3 NA TRBV18 TRBD1 CASSGDSVF TGTGCCAGCTCAGGGGACAGCGTATTT
TRBJ2-2 NA TRBV6-1 TRBD1 CASTNGRQGVAGELFF TGTGCCAGCACCAACGGGAGACAGGGGGTGGCCGGGGAGCTGTTTTTT
TRBJ2-1 NA TRBV27 TRBD2 CASSLSKPLGRESDEQFF TGTGCCAGCAGTTTATCGAAGCCTTTGGGGCGGGAGTCGGATGAGCAGTTCTTC
TRBJ2-7 few TRBV29-1 TRBD2 CSVRDYTYEQYF TGCAGCGTCCGGGACTATACCTACGAGCAGTACTTC
TRBJ2-1 NA TRBV12-3/TRBV12-4 TRBD1 CASGDRGLNEQFF TGTGCCAGCGGTGACAGGGGTTTAAATGAGCAGTTCTTC
TRBJ2-3 few TRBV7-3 NA CASSRDWSDTQYF TGTGCCAGCAGCCGGGATTGGAGTGATACGCAGTATTTT
TRBJ2-1 few TRBV11-2 TRBD2 CASSLDVLAGYNEQFF TGTGCCAGCAGCTTAGATGTGTTAGCGGGGTACAATGAGCAGTTCTTC
TRBJ1-4 few TRBV3-1 TRBD1 CASSRGQGGGKLFF TGTGCCAGCAGCCGGGGACAGGGAGGCGGAAAACTGTTTTTT
TRBJ2-1 NA TRBV7-6 NA CASSPGWAYNEQFF TGTGCCAGCAGCCCCGGGTGGGCCTACAATGAGCAGTTCTTC
TRBJ2-1 few TRBV5-1 TRBD2 CASSLSPSGSSGDNEQFF TGCGCCAGCAGCTTGAGTCCTAGCGGGAGTAGTGGGGACAATGAGCAGTTCTTC
TRBJ2-3 NA TRBV12-3/TRBV12-4 NA CASSSAGHGGQYF TGTGCCAGCAGTTCTGCTGGTCATGGGGGGCAGTATTTT
TRBJ2-1 once TRBV19 TRBD2 CASSIRLAGDSEQFF TGTGCCAGTAGTATCCGATTAGCGGGAGACAGTGAGCAGTTCTTC
TRBJ2-2 NA TRBV25-1 TRBD2 CASSEISGSIDTGELFF TGTGCCAGCAGTGAAATTAGCGGGAGTATCGACACCGGGGAGCTGTTTTTT
TRBJ2-7 NA TRBV12-3/TRBV12-4 TRBD1 CASSIWGTGTYEQYF TGTGCCAGCAGCATTTGGGGGACAGGGACCTACGAGCAGTACTTC
TRBJ2-6 NA TRBV12-3/TRBV12-4 TRBD1 CASTWTGDHSGANVLTF TGTGCCAGCACCTGGACAGGGGACCACTCTGGGGCCAACGTCCTGACTTTC
TRBJ2-7 NA TRBV6-6 NA CASSYSAEQYF TGTGCCAGCAGTTACAGTGCCGAGCAGTACTTC
TRBJ1-1 few TRBV18 TRBD1 CASSPVDRATEAFF TGTGCCAGCTCACCAGTAGACAGGGCCACTGAAGCTTTCTTT
TRBJ2-7 few TRBV20-1 TRBD2 CSARDTSASYEQYF TGCAGTGCTAGAGATACTAGCGCTTCCTACGAGCAGTACTTC
TRBJ1-3 many TRBV5-6 NA CASSPFLTTGNTIYF TGTGCCAGCAGCCCGTTCCTGACAACCGGAAACACCATATATTTT
TRBJ2-1 few TRBV29-1 NA CSVEGSEQRSRGTYNEQFF TGCAGCGTTGAAGGGTCGGAGCAGCGGTCAAGAGGGACCTACAATGAGCAGTTCTTC
TRBJ2-2 few TRBV7-9 NA CASSLVYRQLNTGELFF TGTGCCAGCAGCTTAGTTTATCGGCAGTTGAACACCGGGGAGCTGTTTTTT
TRBJ1-1 NA TRBV29-1 TRBD1 CSVERQGYTEAFF TGCAGCGTTGAAAGACAGGGGTACACTGAAGCTTTCTTT
TRBJ2-3 few TRBV4-1 TRBD2 CASSQVGASGAQRDTQYF TGCGCCAGTAGCCAAGTGGGTGCTAGCGGGGCCCAGAGGGATACGCAGTATTTT
TRBJ2-1 few TRBV9 NA CASSFGGAEYNEQFF TGTGCCAGCAGCTTCGGTGGGGCCGAATACAATGAGCAGTTCTTC
TRBJ2-1 few TRBV24-1 NA CATSGITANSYNEQFF TGTGCCACCAGTGGCATTACAGCCAACTCCTACAATGAGCAGTTCTTC
TRBJ2-3 NA TRBV3-1 NA CASSPDASGDTQYF TGTGCCAGCAGCCCGGACGCTTCGGGTGATACGCAGTATTTT
TRBJ2-3 NA TRBV20-1 TRBD2 CSAKGGGRKADTQYF TGCAGTGCCAAGGGAGGCGGGAGGAAGGCAGATACGCAGTATTTT
TRBJ2-1 many TRBV2 NA CASSAAYQGNEQFF TGTGCCAGCAGTGCCGCCTACCAGGGCAATGAGCAGTTCTTC
TRBJ2-3 few TRBV5-1 TRBD2 CASNLNSGRPTDTQYF TGCGCCAGCAACCTCAACAGCGGGAGGCCCACAGATACGCAGTATTTT
TRBJ1-3 few TRBV5-5 NA CASSSFGPSGNTIYF TGTGCCAGCAGCTCATTCGGGCCTTCTGGAAACACCATATATTTT
TRBJ2-1 few TRBV20-1 TRBD2 CSGTSGSIYNEQFF TGCAGCGGGACTAGCGGGAGTATCTACAATGAGCAGTTCTTC
TRBJ2-6 NA TRBV20-1 TRBD1 CSAERAGTGYSGANVLTF TGCAGTGCTGAGCGAGCCGGGACAGGGTACTCTGGGGCCAACGTCCTGACTTTC
TRBJ2-7 many TRBV5-1 NA CASSLASGWGSPYEQYF TGCGCCAGCAGCTTGGCTTCCGGATGGGGGAGTCCTTACGAGCAGTACTTC
TRBJ2-6 few TRBV5-1 NA CASSIQGSGANVLTF TGCGCCAGCAGCATACAGGGATCGGGGGCCAACGTCCTGACTTTC
TRBJ2-3 NA TRBV5-1 TRBD1 CASSLGQGAAEDTQYF TGCGCCAGCAGCTTGGGCCAGGGGGCGGCAGAGGATACGCAGTATTTT
TRBJ2-3 NA TRBV3-1 TRBD1 CASSRDRGYTDTQYF TGTGCCAGCAGCCGTGACAGGGGCTACACAGATACGCAGTATTTT
TRBJ1-5 NA TRBV2 TRBD1 CASGTGTGGTQPQHF TGTGCCAGCGGGACCGGGACAGGGGGGACTCAGCCCCAGCATTTT
TRBJ2-1 NA TRBV2 NA CVSSRAWTEEQFF TGTGTCAGCAGTCGGGCGTGGACAGAGGAGCAGTTCTTC
TRBJ2-1 few TRBV5-1 NA CASSTGHSFDEQFF TGCGCCAGCAGCACCGGACACTCATTCGATGAGCAGTTCTTC
TRBJ1-1 few TRBV5-4 TRBD1 CASSYRQGTEAFF TGTGCCAGCAGCTACCGACAGGGGACTGAAGCTTTCTTT
TRBJ1-6 few TRBV20-1 NA CSARDGGRNSPLHF TGCAGTGCTAGAGATGGGGGGCGGAATTCACCCCTCCACTTT
TRBJ1-6 NA TRBV11-2 NA CASSLVSGMNSPLHF TGTGCCAGCAGCTTAGTTTCGGGTATGAATTCACCCCTCCACTTT
TRBJ1-1 many TRBV7-9 TRBD1 CAGEGQLNTEAFF TGTGCCGGAGAGGGACAGCTGAACACTGAAGCTTTCTTT
TRBJ1-1 NA TRBV10-3 NA CAISESTTEAFF TGTGCCATCAGTGAGTCTACCACTGAAGCTTTCTTT
TRBJ2-2 few TRBV5-1 TRBD2 CASHPGTNLNTGELFF TGCGCCAGTCACCCCGGGACTAACCTGAACACCGGGGAGCTGTTTTTT
TRBJ2-1 few TRBV18 NA CASSPPNRVRNEQFF TGTGCCAGCTCACCGCCGAACAGGGTTAGGAATGAGCAGTTCTTC
TRBJ1-2 few TRBV5-1 TRBD1 CASSATPGQGNIYGYTF TGCGCCAGCAGCGCAACACCGGGACAGGGGAACATCTATGGCTACACCTTC
TRBJ2-1 few TRBV12-3/TRBV12-4 NA CASLDFSYNEQFF TGTGCCAGCTTGGACTTTTCCTACAATGAGCAGTTCTTC
TRBJ2-7 NA TRBV6-1 NA CASSTTQIAVIDEQYF TGTGCCAGCAGTACCACACAGATAGCCGTTATCGACGAGCAGTACTTC
TRBJ1-5 NA TRBV6-5 NA CASSYSSGRGGNQPQHF TGTGCCAGCAGTTACTCAAGTGGGAGGGGAGGTAATCAGCCCCAGCATTTT
TRBJ1-4 NA TRBV20-1 NA CSARAPSTNEKLFF TGCAGTGCTAGAGCCCCGTCCACTAATGAAAAACTGTTTTTT
TRBJ2-1 NA TRBV20-1 TRBD2 CSASGTSGSLSYNEQFF TGCAGTGCCTCCGGGACTAGCGGGAGTTTGTCCTACAATGAGCAGTTCTTC
TRBJ2-1 few TRBV6-6 NA CASSRDSFSRQFF TGTGCCAGCAGTCGAGACAGTTTTAGTCGTCAGTTCTTC